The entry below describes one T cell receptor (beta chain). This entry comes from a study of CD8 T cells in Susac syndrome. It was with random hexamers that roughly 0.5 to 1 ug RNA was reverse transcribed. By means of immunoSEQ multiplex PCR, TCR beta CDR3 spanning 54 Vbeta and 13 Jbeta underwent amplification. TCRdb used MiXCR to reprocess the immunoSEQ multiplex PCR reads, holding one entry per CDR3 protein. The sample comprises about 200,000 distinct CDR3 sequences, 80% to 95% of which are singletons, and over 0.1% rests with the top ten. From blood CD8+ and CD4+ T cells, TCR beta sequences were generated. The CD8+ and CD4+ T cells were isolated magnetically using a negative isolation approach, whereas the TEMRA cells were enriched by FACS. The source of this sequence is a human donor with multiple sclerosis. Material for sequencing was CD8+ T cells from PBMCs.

CDR3 amino acids: CAWMWGLTDTQYF. CDR3 nucleotides: TGTGCCTGGATGTGGGGCCTGACAGATACGCAGTATTTT. The gene calls are TRBV30 and TRBJ2-3; tentative D call: TRBD1 (5 bases). The CDR3 sequence is 13 residues long. V was cut by 4 bases and J by 3 bases, with 11 bases left in between. Per the germline V gene, CDR1 is GTSNPN and CDR2 is SVGIG (reference sequence).